The rows below give T cell receptor beta chains drawn from one sample of a study of T cell repertoires in cytomegalovirus infection. TCRdb re-analysed the reads in MiXCR, keeping a single row per CDR3 protein. The repertoire includes more than 140,000 distinct CDR3 sequences, approximately 5.9% of them detected once, and over 15% sits in the top ten. The sample consisted of PBMCs. These receptor sequences come from a human donor in good health (CMV status not recorded). Some clones in this sample may be carry-over from other donors' samples. CDR3s include the opening cysteine and the closing phenylalanine or tryptophan. A D gene is named only where the DNA matches it firmly. Size values are once, few and many counts, or a class for expanded clones, and some rows have none.

>-|TRBJ2-3|TRBV5-1|-
CASSTAGHHTDTQYF
TGCGCCAGCAGTACTGCGGGACACCACACAGATACGCAGTATTTT
>TRBD2|TRBJ2-2|TRBV20-1|-
CSARISRGGTGELFF
TGCAGTGCTAGAATCTCCCGGGGGGGAACCGGGGAGCTGTTTTTT
>TRBD1|TRBJ2-2|TRBV4-1|many
CASSPSGTENTGELFF
TGCGCCAGCAGCCCCAGTGGGACAGAGAACACCGGGGAGCTGTTTTTT
>-|TRBJ1-4|TRBV12-3/TRBV12-4|many
CASSPAGGSEKLFF
TGTGCCAGCAGTCCCGCCGGGGGAAGTGAAAAACTGTTTTTT
>-|TRBJ2-2|TRBV20-1|-
CSASGTRNTGELFF
TGCAGTGCTTCCGGGACACGGAACACCGGGGAGCTGTTTTTT
>-|TRBJ1-1|TRBV7-2|many
CASSLAGFSGQGIGTEAFF
TGTGCCAGCAGCTTAGCGGGGTTCTCAGGGCAGGGGATAGGAACTGAAGCTTTCTTT
>-|TRBJ2-2|TRBV12-3/TRBV12-4|many
CASSSARTGELFF
TGTGCCAGCAGTTCTGCGAGGACCGGGGAGCTGTTTTTT
>TRBD2|TRBJ2-3|TRBV12-3/TRBV12-4|many
CASSFSAGLPDTQYF
TGTGCCAGCAGTTTTTCAGCGGGACTACCAGATACGCAGTATTTT
>-|TRBJ2-2|TRBV2|many
CASRGTPSGELFF
TGTGCCAGCAGGGGGACTCCGTCCGGGGAGCTGTTTTTT
>TRBD2|TRBJ2-3|TRBV7-2|many
CASSRTSGGHITSTDTQYF
TGTGCCAGCAGCAGGACTAGCGGGGGTCACATTACGAGCACAGATACGCAGTATTTT
>-|TRBJ2-7|TRBV29-1|many
CSVMGSAYEQYF
TGCAGCGTTATGGGTAGCGCCTACGAGCAGTACTTC
>TRBD1|TRBJ2-7|TRBV4-2|few
CASSQAGTGKGEQYF
TGTGCCAGCAGCCAAGCAGGGACAGGGAAGGGCGAGCAGTACTTC
>TRBD2|TRBJ2-1|TRBV6-5|many
CASSYTPGGAGGPDNEQFF
TGTGCCAGCAGTTACACCCCAGGGGGGGCGGGGGGGCCTGACAATGAGCAGTTCTTC
>-|TRBJ1-2|TRBV7-2|many
CASSLEQSYGYTF
TGTGCCAGCAGCTTAGAACAGAGCTATGGCTACACCTTC
>TRBD1|TRBJ1-2|TRBV7-2|many
CASSGRTGNGYTF
TGTGCCAGCAGCGGGAGGACAGGGAATGGCTACACCTTC
>TRBD1|TRBJ1-2|TRBV6-6|many
CASSPLRDRGDGYTF
TGTGCCAGCAGCCCTCTCCGGGACAGGGGTGATGGCTACACCTTC
>-|TRBJ2-3|TRBV7-6|many
CASSLIAFGSGSTDTQYF
TGTGCCAGCAGCTTAATCGCCTTCGGCAGCGGATCTACAGATACGCAGTATTTT
>TRBD1|TRBJ2-5|TRBV19|many
CASRPLDREETQYF
TGTGCCAGTAGGCCTCTGGACAGGGAAGAGACCCAGTACTTC
>-|TRBJ2-1|TRBV7-2|many
CASSPGPIKITGEQFF
TGTGCCAGCAGCCCCGGGCCCATCAAGATCACGGGTGAGCAGTTCTTC
>TRBD1|TRBJ2-4|TRBV7-3|many
CASSQTGTGVDIQYF
TGTGCCAGCAGCCAAACCGGGACAGGGGTGGACATTCAGTACTTC
>TRBD1|TRBJ2-1|TRBV4-1|many
CASSQVGGRLRNEQFF
TGCGCCAGCAGCCAAGTAGGGGGCCGTCTCCGCAATGAGCAGTTCTTC
>-|TRBJ2-1|TRBV7-2|many
CASSLGPQGYNEQFF
TGTGCCAGCAGCTTAGGTCCCCAGGGCTACAATGAGCAGTTCTTC
>-|TRBJ1-1|TRBV5-1|-
CASSLTGPEAFF
TGCGCCAGCAGCTTGACCGGGCCTGAAGCTTTCTTT
>-|TRBJ2-7|TRBV6-2/TRBV6-3|many
CASRVLSKGLYEQYF
TGTGCCAGCAGGGTACTCTCAAAGGGCCTCTACGAGCAGTACTTC
>-|TRBJ2-7|TRBV14|-
CASSPGVTGLYEQYF
TGTGCCAGCAGCCCAGGAGTCACAGGCCTCTACGAGCAGTACTTC
>-|TRBJ1-5|TRBV7-2|many
CASSPRGAIAQHF
TGTGCCAGCAGCCCCCGGGGGGCTATAGCCCAGCATTTT
>TRBD2|TRBJ2-5|TRBV7-6|-
CASSRGPAGGQETQYF
TGTGCCAGCAGCCGGGGCCCTGCGGGGGGTCAAGAGACCCAGTACTTC
>-|TRBJ1-6|TRBV28|many
CASRTSGHGISPLHF
TGTGCCAGCAGAACCTCGGGACATGGTATTTCACCCCTCCACTTT
>TRBD2|TRBJ2-1|TRBV7-9|many
CASSLTSGGRSYNEQFF
TGTGCCAGCAGCCTGACGAGCGGGGGGCGGTCCTACAATGAGCAGTTCTTC
>TRBD1|TRBJ1-4|TRBV5-1|many
CASSFLGGADEKLFF
TGCGCCAGCAGCTTTTTAGGGGGCGCGGATGAAAAACTGTTTTTT
>TRBD2|TRBJ2-1|TRBV6-1|many
CASTRGLAGSYNEQFF
TGTGCCAGCACCCGAGGACTAGCGGGTTCGTACAATGAGCAGTTCTTC
>-|TRBJ2-6|TRBV6-1|many
CASPGSGANVLTF
TGTGCCAGCCCCGGGTCTGGGGCCAACGTCCTGACTTTC
>-|TRBJ1-5|TRBV2|-
CASNQGSNQPQHF
TGTGCCAGCAACCAGGGAAGCAATCAGCCCCAGCATTTT
>-|TRBJ1-2|TRBV6-6|many
CASSYAGTTYGYTF
TGTGCCAGCAGTTACGCCGGGACAACCTATGGCTACACCTTC
>-|TRBJ2-7|TRBV15|many
CATSREGGSYEQYF
TGTGCCACCAGCAGAGAAGGAGGATCCTACGAGCAGTACTTC
>-|TRBJ2-5|TRBV7-2|many
CASSLRARETQYF
TGTGCCAGCAGCTTGCGAGCCAGAGAGACCCAGTACTTC
>TRBD2|TRBJ2-7|TRBV13|few
CARLTPGLVSYEQYF
TGTGCCAGACTTACTCCGGGACTAGTCTCCTACGAGCAGTACTTC
>-|TRBJ1-5|TRBV28|few
CASSRGTPSNQPQHF
TGTGCCAGCAGCAGAGGGACCCCCAGCAATCAGCCCCAGCATTTT
>-|TRBJ1-5|TRBV7-2|many
CASSPPGHSNQPQHF
TGTGCCAGCAGCCCCCCGGGACATTCTAATCAGCCCCAGCATTTT
>-|TRBJ2-5|TRBV11-2|many
CASSKVMGEQETQYF
TGTGCCAGCAGCAAAGTCATGGGGGAGCAAGAGACCCAGTACTTC
>TRBD2|TRBJ2-1|TRBV4-1|few
CASSQDWASGVKDEQFF
TGCGCCAGCAGCCAAGACTGGGCTAGCGGGGTTAAGGATGAGCAGTTCTTC
>TRBD1|TRBJ2-1|TRBV7-3|many
CASSLKGQMFF
TGTGCCAGCAGCTTAAAGGGACAGATGTTCTTC
>TRBD1|TRBJ1-6|TRBV7-2|many
CASSSALQGSSYNSPLHF
TGTGCCAGCAGCTCAGCACTACAGGGGAGCTCCTATAATTCACCCCTCCACTTT
>-|TRBJ2-3|TRBV7-8|many
CASSLRVSSDTQYF
TGTGCCAGCAGCTTAAGGGTCAGTTCGGATACGCAGTATTTT
>TRBD1|TRBJ1-2|TRBV7-2|many
CASSLALPGGDGYTF
TGTGCCAGCAGCTTAGCGCTACCAGGGGGCGATGGCTACACCTTC
>-|TRBJ2-3|TRBV5-1|few
CASSSRASRRTDTQYF
TGCGCCAGCAGCTCGCGGGCCTCTCGGCGCACAGATACGCAGTATTTT
>-|TRBJ2-7|TRBV12-3/TRBV12-4|many
CASRLWGFNSYEQYF
TGTGCCAGCAGGCTCTGGGGGTTTAACTCTTACGAGCAGTACTTC
>-|TRBJ2-7|TRBV15|few
CATSSTRQFSYEQYF
TGTGCCACCAGCAGCACGCGACAGTTCTCCTACGAGCAGTACTTC
>-|TRBJ1-5|TRBV7-2|many
CASSLAVGTNQPQHF
TGTGCCAGCAGCTTGGCGGTAGGGACCAATCAGCCCCAGCATTTT
>-|TRBJ2-7|TRBV7-9|many
CASSLERAARGEQYF
TGTGCCAGCAGCTTAGAGAGGGCCGCACGGGGCGAGCAGTACTTC
>TRBD1|TRBJ2-6|TRBV7-4|many
CASSSPGTGSGANVLTF
TGTGCCAGCAGCTCCCCCGGGACAGGCTCCGGGGCCAACGTCCTGACTTTC
>-|TRBJ1-2|TRBV7-2|many
CASSWDNYGYTF
TGTGCCAGCAGCTGGGATAACTATGGCTACACCTTC
>TRBD2|TRBJ2-1|TRBV11-2|many
CASSPQLAGGRREQFF
TGTGCCAGCAGCCCACAGCTAGCGGGGGGGCGTCGGGAGCAGTTCTTC
>-|TRBJ2-2|TRBV29-1|-
CSVDGGKNTGELFF
TGCAGCGTTGATGGGGGAAAGAACACCGGGGAGCTGTTTTTT
>-|TRBJ1-5|TRBV7-9|many
CASSYQGRGHNQPQHF
TGTGCCAGCAGCTACCAGGGAAGAGGGCACAATCAGCCCCAGCATTTT
>TRBD1|TRBJ2-7|TRBV9|many
CASSVEGQATYEQYF
TGTGCCAGCAGCGTAGAGGGACAGGCGACCTACGAGCAGTACTTC
>-|TRBJ1-2|TRBV7-2|many
CASSSRGEQTNYGYTF
TGTGCCAGCAGCTCTAGAGGGGAACAGACTAACTATGGCTACACCTTC
>TRBD2|TRBJ2-1|TRBV7-2|many
CASRPGLASRGNEQFF
TGTGCCAGCCGTCCGGGACTAGCGTCCCGTGGCAATGAGCAGTTCTTC
>-|TRBJ1-3|TRBV20-1|many
CSAGGHSGNTIYF
TGCAGTGCAGGCGGTCATTCTGGAAACACCATATATTTT